A selection of T cell receptor beta chains follows, all from one sample in a study of CD8 T cells in ankylosing spondylitis. One entry per CDR3 protein, called by TCRdb with MiXCR from the 5' RACE reads. The repertoire has some 150,000 distinct CDR3 sequences, around 43% of them found once; the top ten carry around 15%. Sequencing was performed on synovial fluid, either unsorted or a sorted T cell fraction (not recorded which). The receptors come from a male donor with ankylosing spondylitis. CDR3s include the opening cysteine and the closing phenylalanine or tryptophan.

>TRBJ2-7|TRBV21-1
CASSKDRANYEQYF
>TRBJ1-3|TRBV10-3
CAISANRGTGNTIYF
>TRBJ2-1|TRBV12-3/TRBV12-4
CASSPADVTSGLYNEQFF
>TRBJ2-1|TRBV27
CASSTTHYNEQFF
>TRBJ1-3|TRBV29-1
CSVEEYNGNTIYF
>TRBJ2-1|TRBV6-5
CASSYNWADNEQFF
>TRBJ2-5|TRBV4-1
CASSQGGQGRRYQETQYF
>TRBJ1-5|TRBV2
CASMDPGMNQPQHF
>TRBJ1-3|TRBV4-1
CASSHRLFSGNTIYF
>TRBJ2-2|TRBV2
CASSLDASNTGELFF
>TRBJ2-7|TRBV11-2
CASSFFEYPVYEQYF
>TRBJ1-5|TRBV12-3/TRBV12-4
CASSLFYQPQHF
>TRBJ1-4|TRBV6-6
CASSHQGAGLFF
>TRBJ1-1|TRBV7-9
CASRGVKTEAFF
>TRBJ2-7|TRBV7-3
CASSFSIRNEQYF
>TRBJ1-3|TRBV5-1
CASSPGLRTALHSGNTIYF
>TRBJ2-7|TRBV10-3
CAIGLAGDLLAYEQYF
>TRBJ2-7|TRBV10-3
CAISESGRGRQSYEQYF
>TRBJ1-1|TRBV27
CASSPDSILYTEAFF
>TRBJ2-4|TRBV28
CASKDIKNIQYF
>TRBJ2-5|TRBV20-1
CSARVTGLQETQYF
>TRBJ2-1|TRBV7-9
CASSLGSSQFGLGEQFF
>TRBJ1-5|TRBV12-3/TRBV12-4
CASSRSYPGHYSNQPQHF